These 8 T cell receptor beta chains share one sample of origin, sequenced in a study of identical twins. TCRdb re-called the 5' RACE reads with MiXCR, one entry per CDR3 protein. The sample gives 700,000 to 950,000 distinct CDR3 sequences, 12% of which show up once; about 1.5% is in the top ten. These data also formed part of another study, on yellow fever vaccine responses in identical twins.

Material for sequencing was PBMCs. These receptor sequences come from a woman aged 18-30 years in good health.

CDR3 protein: CASSLEGASLANEQFF. CDR3 DNA sequence: TGTGCCAGCAGCTTAGAAGGGGCGTCACTAGCAAATGAGCAGTTCTTC. The chain recombines TRBV7-9 with TRBJ2-1, with D possibly being TRBD2 (6 bases). The V end was cut by 1 base, the J end by 7 bases, with 17 bases between. The CDR3 consists of 16 residues. Germline-derived CDR1 and CDR2 are SEHNR and FQNEAQ (reference sequence).

This sequence joins TRBV20-1 and TRBJ2-1; 7 bases agree with TRBD2. The germline gives CDR1 DFQATT, CDR2 SNEGSKA (reference sequence). The CDR3 totals 13 residues. After removal of 8 bases from V and 4 bases from J, the junction contained 8 bases not matched to a gene. CDR3 region: CSIPLAGYNEQFF. Written as DNA, the CDR3 is TGCAGTATCCCCTTAGCGGGTTACAATGAGCAGTTCTTC.

The rearrangement uses TRBV10-2 and TRBJ1-2; 8 bases match TRBD1. The CDR3 is made up of 16 amino acids. Germline CDR1 WSHSY, CDR2 SAAADI. The V and J ends lost 2 bases and 4 bases, in that order; junction bases with no gene match: 9. The CDR3 DNA reads as TGCGCCAGCAGTGAGAGTAGGACAGGGAGGGTCTATGGCTACACCTTC. It yields the protein CASSESRTGRVYGYTF.

The V and J genes are TRBV10-3 and TRBJ2-7, with D hard to call. CDR3 size: 12 residues. The germline V gene has CDR1 ENHRY and CDR2 SYGVKD. V gave up 6 bases and J gave up 2 bases, with 8 bases separating them. The chain's CDR3 is CAISQNTYEQYF. The CDR3, as DNA: TGTGCCATCAGCCAGAATACCTACGAGCAGTACTTC.

This clonotype has more than one count but fewer than ten. The chain uses TRBV3-1 and TRBJ1-3; 8 bases are a match to TRBD1. Trimming removed 4 bases from V and 0 bases from J; junction bases left unmatched: 5. The germline gives CDR1 LGHDT, CDR2 YNNKEL (reference sequence). CDR3 length: 16 amino acids. The CDR3: CASSRGQAYSGNTIYF. The DNA of the CDR3 is TGTGCCAGCAGCCGGGGACAGGCCTACTCTGGAAACACCATATATTTT. Together with reference TRBV3-1 and TRBJ1-3, the CDR3 gives the full variable domain: DTAVSQTPKYLVTQMGNDKSIKCEQNLGHDTMYWYKQDSKKFLKIMFSYNNKELIINETVPNRFSPKSPDKAHLNLHINSLELGDSAVYFCASSRGQAYSGNTIYFGEGSWLTVV.

The rearrangement uses TRBV5-1 and TRBJ2-1, with 12 positions matching TRBD2. The length of the CDR3 is 17 residues. Germline V gene sequence: CDR1 SGHRS, CDR2 YFSETQ. V lost 7 bases and J lost 4; bases outside the gene matches: 12. This CDR3 reads CASVASTSGSRYNEQFF. CDR3 nucleotides: TGCGCCAGCGTAGCGTCGACTAGCGGGAGTCGTTACAATGAGCAGTTCTTC.

V usage is TRBV9 and J usage is TRBJ1-1; the D is unclear. From germline, CDR1 is SGDLS and CDR2 YYNGEE. V lost 0 bases and J lost 2, with 11 bases in between. The CDR3 runs to 15 residues. In nucleotides, the CDR3 is TGTGCCAGCAGCGTAGTCGGCAGCGGAAACACTGAAGCTTTCTTT. Amino acid sequence: CASSVVGSGNTEAFF.

This clonotype was seen a few times. This rearrangement joins TRBV7-8 to TRBJ1-5; D is ambiguous. V dropped 4 bases and J dropped 8 bases, with 18 bases sitting between them. Per germline, CDR1 SGHVS and CDR2 FQNEAQ. This CDR3 is built from 15 residues. The DNA for the CDR3 is TGTGCCAGCAGCTCGGTGCGGGAGGTCGGGAAGCCCCAGCATTTT. This codes for CASSSVREVGKPQHF.